The rows below give T cell receptor beta chains drawn from one sample of a study of immune evolution from preneoplasia to lung adenocarcinoma. TCRdb keeps only in-frame clones here, not all; method: immunoSEQ multiplex PCR. Of about 40,000 clones listed, 74% are singletons. The sequenced sample was FFPE invasive lung adenocarcinoma tissue. The receptors here all came from a person between 55 and 70 years old with lung adenocarcinoma. Each CDR3 is given with its conserved first and last residue. A D gene is named only where the DNA matches it firmly. Part of the rows lack a size; the others show once, few, many or a class for expanded clones.

-	TRBV18	TRBJ2-2	-	TGTGCCAGCTCACCGTACCCCAAGGGCCGCCCCGGGGAGCTGTTTTTT	CASSPYPKGRPGELFF
-	TRBV27	TRBJ1-5	-	TGTGCCAGCAAAAAAACCACAGGTTGGGCTAGGAATCAGCCCCAGCATTTT	CASKKTTGWARNQPQHF
-	TRBV9	TRBJ2-1	-	TGTGCCAGCAGCGTAGGCCTCTTGGGGGGAACCTACAATGAGCAGTTCTTC	CASSVGLLGGTYNEQFF
-	TRBV7-2	TRBJ2-7	-	TGTGCCAGCAGCCAAGCCGCAGGGGTCGACTACGAGCAGTACTTC	CASSQAAGVDYEQYF
-	TRBV9	TRBJ1-2	-	TGTGCCAGCAGCCCCACAGGGAACTATGGCTACACCTTC	CASSPTGNYGYTF
-	TRBV5-1	TRBJ2-7	TRBD1	TGCGCCAGCAGCCCGGGACAGGGAGTCTACGAGCAGTACTTC	CASSPGQGVYEQYF
-	TRBV12-2	TRBJ2-2	-	TGTGCAAGTCGCTTACCCAATTGGGGGCCAGGGGAGCTGTTTTTT	CASRLPNWGPGELFF
few	TRBV27	TRBJ1-5	-	TGTGCCAGCAGGTTTGGGGGCGCGAGCAATCAGCCCCAGCATTTT	CASRFGGASNQPQHF
-	TRBV30	TRBJ1-2	TRBD1	TGTGCCTGGAGTGCGGGGGGGGGACAGGGTCTTGGCTACACCTTC	CAWSAGGGQGLGYTF
-	TRBV11-2	TRBJ1-2	-	TGTGCCAGCAGCTCCGTAGACGGCCGCGGGGATCACGGCTACACCTTC	CASSSVDGRGDHGYTF
few	TRBV18	TRBJ2-7	-	TGTGCCAGCTCCCCCGGGACCCCCGTCCTTGAGCAGTACTTC	CASSPGTPVLEQYF
-	TRBV4-1	TRBJ2-3	TRBD1	TGCGCCAGCAGCCAAGTGGTGTACGGGACAGGGGGCACAGATACGCAGTATTTT	CASSQVVYGTGGTDTQYF
-	TRBV29-1	TRBJ2-7	TRBD1	TGCAGCGTTGAATCGGACAGGAGTACCTACGAGCAGTACTTC	CSVESDRSTYEQYF
-	TRBV16	TRBJ1-1	-	TGTGCCAGCAGCCAATCGGTTCCGGGATCAGCTTTCTTT	CASSQSVPGSAFF
-	TRBV30	TRBJ1-5	-	TGTGCCTGGAGTGTCAACGGGCCCCAGCATTTT	CAWSVNGPQHF
-	TRBV11-3	TRBJ2-2	TRBD1	TGTGCCAGCAGCCCTAGACAGGGGGTAACCGGGGAGCTGTTTTTT	CASSPRQGVTGELFF
-	TRBV6-5	TRBJ2-2	-	TGTGCCAGCAGTTACTTCGACGCCGACACCGGGGAGCTGTTTTTT	CASSYFDADTGELFF
-	TRBV6-5	TRBJ2-7	TRBD1	TGTGCCAGCAAATCATGGACAGGATCCTACGAGCAGTACTTC	CASKSWTGSYEQYF
-	TRBV5-4	TRBJ2-3	-	TGTGCCAGTAATCAGGGGCTGGGCACAGATACGCAGTATTTT	CASNQGLGTDTQYF
-	TRBV7-8	TRBJ2-1	-	TGTGCCAGCAGCGCCGGGGCCGTTGGGAGTTGGTCCTACAATGAGCAGTTCTTC	CASSAGAVGSWSYNEQFF
few	TRBV5-6	TRBJ2-7	TRBD1	TGTGCCAGCAGCTTTCGAAGACAGGGGGCGCGGGAGCAGTACTTC	CASSFRRQGAREQYF
-	TRBV7-9	TRBJ1-5	-	TGTGCCAGCAGCACGACAGGAGCGGCCCAGCATTTT	CASSTTGAAQHF
-	TRBV9	TRBJ2-5	-	TGTGCCAGCAGCATCAGACAGGCAGAGACCCAGTACTTC	CASSIRQAETQYF
-	TRBV29-1	TRBJ1-2	-	TGCAGCGTCAGCGCCGACGGGGGACGGGGGGGCGCGAATGGCTACACCTTC	CSVSADGGRGGANGYTF
-	TRBV7-9	TRBJ2-3	TRBD2	TGTGCCAGCAGCCTTGGACTAGCGGGAATGTCAGATACGCAGTATTTT	CASSLGLAGMSDTQYF
-	TRBV10-2	TRBJ1-1	TRBD1	TGCGCCAGCAACCTTGGGACAGCGTACACTGAAGCTTTCTTT	CASNLGTAYTEAFF
-	TRBV23-1	TRBJ1-5	TRBD1	TGCGCCAGCAGTCGGGCGCGGGACAGTCCTCGCAATCAGCCCCAGCATTTT	CASSRARDSPRNQPQHF
few	TRBV5-1	TRBJ2-3	-	TGCGCCAGCCGGAGAGAAGGCGATACGCAGTATTTT	CASRREGDTQYF